The source of this T cell receptor beta chain is a study of blood T cell repertoires in COVID-19. Sequencing was performed with immunoSEQ multiplex PCR; in TCRdb, only in-frame clones are kept and a portion is missing. Among approximately 100,000 clones, 70% to 90% were seen once, and the ten largest hold 4% to 5%. Trimming took 7 bases from V and 5 from J, leaving 19 bases between them. CDR1 is LNHDA and CDR2 is SQIVND in the germline V gene (reference sequence). The CDR3 has 15 amino acids. This receptor was taken from a human donor with COVID-19, enrolled during active disease. The donor label of this sample is uncertain. The chain uses TRBV19 and TRBJ2-3, with D maybe TRBD1 (5 bases). Material for sequencing was peripheral blood. In nucleotides, the CDR3 is TGTGCCAGTAAGCAGGGTCTACTATTGGGAGATACGCAGTATTTT. Protein product: CASKQGLLLGDTQYF.